This TCR beta chain stems from a study of cytomegalovirus exposure and HLA in healthy donors. Study in general: Earlier findings included about 120 million unique TCR beta sequences obtained from some 180 million T cells.

The PCR ran on 60 Vbeta and 13 Jbeta primers. Assay: immunoSEQ multiplex PCR; the TCRdb copy retains only in-frame clones and omits some. The data show about 170,000 clones, approximately 70% seen once. V lost 5 bases and J 0 bases, leaving 7 bases between the germline ends. Germline V lookup: CDR1 MNHEY, CDR2 SVGAGI. The CDR3 is 14 amino acids. In the case of this clone: The target antigen is unknown.

Whole-study results and caveats: HLA alleles showed associations with approximately 15,000 TCR beta sequences in a later analysis, at a 0.05 false discovery rate. In most subjects, TCR beta sequences reportedly gave accurate predictions of HLA-A and HLA-B alleles. Presence/absence analyses took donor sequencing depth as roughly uniform.

This receptor was taken from a man aged 40-50 years in good health and CMV-seropositive. The chain links TRBV6-5 to TRBJ2-2; D ambiguous. The sequencing input was PBMCs. The CDR3 spells CASSVVSNTGELFF. The CDR3 region has the DNA TGTGCCAGCAGTGTAGTTTCGAACACCGGGGAGCTGTTTTTT.